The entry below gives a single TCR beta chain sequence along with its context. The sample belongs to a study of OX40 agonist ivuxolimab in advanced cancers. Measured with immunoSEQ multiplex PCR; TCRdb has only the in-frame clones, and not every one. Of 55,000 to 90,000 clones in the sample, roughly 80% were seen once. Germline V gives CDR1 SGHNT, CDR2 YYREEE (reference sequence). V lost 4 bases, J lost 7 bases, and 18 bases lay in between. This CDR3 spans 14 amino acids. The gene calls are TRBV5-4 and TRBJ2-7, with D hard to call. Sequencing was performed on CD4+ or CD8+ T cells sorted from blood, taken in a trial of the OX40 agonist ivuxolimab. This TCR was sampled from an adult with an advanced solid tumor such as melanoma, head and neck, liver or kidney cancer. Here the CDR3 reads CASSQGTFELEQYF. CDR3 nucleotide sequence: TGTGCCAGCAGCCAAGGCACCTTTGAGTTAGAGCAGTACTTC.